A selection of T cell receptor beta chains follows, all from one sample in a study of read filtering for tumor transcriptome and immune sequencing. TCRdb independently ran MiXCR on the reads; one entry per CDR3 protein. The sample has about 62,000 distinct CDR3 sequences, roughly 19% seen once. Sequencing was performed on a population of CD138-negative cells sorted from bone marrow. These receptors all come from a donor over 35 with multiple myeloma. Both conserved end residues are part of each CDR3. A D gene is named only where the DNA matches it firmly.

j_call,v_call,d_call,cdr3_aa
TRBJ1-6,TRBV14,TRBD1,CAGSQGQENSPLHF
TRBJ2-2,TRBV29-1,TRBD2,CSTGPSGRATGELFF
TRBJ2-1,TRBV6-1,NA,CASSEGTASYNEQFF
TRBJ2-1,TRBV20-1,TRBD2,CSARGMGGTIIDNEQFF
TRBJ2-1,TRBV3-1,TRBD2,CASSQASGTSGGAVEQFF
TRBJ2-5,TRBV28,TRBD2,CASSLSSGSPQETQYF
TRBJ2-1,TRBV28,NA,CASSFSYNEQFF
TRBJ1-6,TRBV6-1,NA,CPSSELDLGRNSPLHF
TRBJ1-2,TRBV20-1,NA,CSATTPGGAQAYGYAF
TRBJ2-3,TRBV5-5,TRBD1,CASSLLLQGATTDTQYF
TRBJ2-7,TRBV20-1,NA,CSAKPPVGHAGEQYF
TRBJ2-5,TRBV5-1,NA,CASSFSSGSQETQYF
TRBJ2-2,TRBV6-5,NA,CASSSGNTGELFF
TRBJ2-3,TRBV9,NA,CASSDRTPGRTDTQYF